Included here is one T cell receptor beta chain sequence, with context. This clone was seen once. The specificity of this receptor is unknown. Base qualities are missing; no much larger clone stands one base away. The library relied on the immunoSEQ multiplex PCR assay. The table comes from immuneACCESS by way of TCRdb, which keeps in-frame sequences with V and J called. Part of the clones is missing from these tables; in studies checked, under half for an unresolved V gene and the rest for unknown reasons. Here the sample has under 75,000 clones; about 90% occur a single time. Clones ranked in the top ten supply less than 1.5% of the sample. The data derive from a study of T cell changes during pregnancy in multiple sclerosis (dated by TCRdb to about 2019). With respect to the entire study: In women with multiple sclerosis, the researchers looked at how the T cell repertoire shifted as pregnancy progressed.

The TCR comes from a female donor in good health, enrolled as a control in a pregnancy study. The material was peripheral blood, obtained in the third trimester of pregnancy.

The base sequence is TGTGCCAGCAGTTACCATGGTCCGGGGGGCGGTCAGCCCCAGCATTTT. This encodes CASSYHGPGGGQPQHF. In this chain, TRBV6-5 is recombined with TRBJ1-5; a weak D assignment points to TRBD1 (6 bases agree). Inclusive of the bounding cysteine and phenylalanine, the CDR3 is 16 residues long. Only the CDR3 region is kept as DNA, spanning 48 bases read in frame from base 1. V loses 2 bases of germline sequence and J loses 6 bases, and the interval between the two ends is 17 bases. The germline V gene yields MNHEY for CDR1 and SVGAGI for CDR2.